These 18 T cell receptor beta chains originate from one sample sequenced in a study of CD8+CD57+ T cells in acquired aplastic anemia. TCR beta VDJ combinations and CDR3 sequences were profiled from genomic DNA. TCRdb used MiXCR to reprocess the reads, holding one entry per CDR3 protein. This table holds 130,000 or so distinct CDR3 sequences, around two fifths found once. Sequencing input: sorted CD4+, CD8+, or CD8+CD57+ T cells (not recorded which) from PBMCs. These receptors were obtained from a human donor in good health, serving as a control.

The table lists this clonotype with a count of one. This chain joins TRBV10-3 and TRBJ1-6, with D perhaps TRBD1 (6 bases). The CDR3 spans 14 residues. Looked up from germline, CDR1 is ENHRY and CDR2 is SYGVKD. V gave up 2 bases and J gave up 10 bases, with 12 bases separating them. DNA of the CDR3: TGTGCCATCAGTGAGAATGGGGGCGAATCACCCCTCCACTTT. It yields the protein CAISENGGESPLHF.

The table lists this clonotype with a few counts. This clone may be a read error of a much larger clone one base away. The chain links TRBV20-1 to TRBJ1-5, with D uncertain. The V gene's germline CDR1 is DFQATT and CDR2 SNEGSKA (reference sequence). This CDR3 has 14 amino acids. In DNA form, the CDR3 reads TGCAGTGCCATAACGGCTTATAGCAATCGGCCCCAGCATTTT. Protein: CSAITAYSNRPQHF.

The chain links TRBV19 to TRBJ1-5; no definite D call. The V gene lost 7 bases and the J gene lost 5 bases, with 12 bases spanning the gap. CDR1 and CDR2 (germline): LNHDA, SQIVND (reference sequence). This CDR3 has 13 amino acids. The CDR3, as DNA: TGTGCCAGTACCCTCGATCCTTATCAGCCCCAGCATTTT. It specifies CASTLDPYQPQHF. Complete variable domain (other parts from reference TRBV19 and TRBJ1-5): DGGITQSPKYLFRKEGQNVTLSCEQNLNHDAMYWYRQDPGQGLRLIYYSQIVNDFQKGDIAEGYSVSREKKESFPLTVTSAQKNPTAFYLCASTLDPYQPQHFGDGTRLSIL.

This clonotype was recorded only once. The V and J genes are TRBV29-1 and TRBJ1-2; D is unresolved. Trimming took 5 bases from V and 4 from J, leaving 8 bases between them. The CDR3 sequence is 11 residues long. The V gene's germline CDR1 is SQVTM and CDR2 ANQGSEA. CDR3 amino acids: CSVNSLYGYTF. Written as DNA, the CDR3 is TGCAGCGTTAATAGCCTCTATGGCTACACCTTC.

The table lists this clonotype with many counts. The CDR3 DNA is TGTGCCACCAGCAGCCAGGACAGGGGGGCTTTCTTT. It encodes CATSSQDRGAFF. The chain links TRBV15 to TRBJ1-1; TRBD1 aligns across 10 bases. V was clipped by 3 bases and J by 11 bases; unmatched bases: 3. CDR3 size: 12 residues. Germline V gene sequence: CDR1 LNHNV, CDR2 YYDKDF (reference sequence).

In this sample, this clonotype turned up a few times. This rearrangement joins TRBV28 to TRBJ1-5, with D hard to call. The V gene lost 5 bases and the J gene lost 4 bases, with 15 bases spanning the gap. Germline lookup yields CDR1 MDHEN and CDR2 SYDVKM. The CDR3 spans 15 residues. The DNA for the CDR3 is TGTGCCAGCAGTCCCCCCCTCGACGGGAATCAGCCCCAGCATTTT. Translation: CASSPPLDGNQPQHF.

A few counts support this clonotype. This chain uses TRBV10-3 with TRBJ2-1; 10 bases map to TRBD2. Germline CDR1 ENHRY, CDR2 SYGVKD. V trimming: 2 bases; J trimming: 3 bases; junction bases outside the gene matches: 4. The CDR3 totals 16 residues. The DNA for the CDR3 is TGTGCCATCAGTGAGACAACTAGCGGGGACTACAATGAGCAGTTCTTC. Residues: CAISETTSGDYNEQFF.

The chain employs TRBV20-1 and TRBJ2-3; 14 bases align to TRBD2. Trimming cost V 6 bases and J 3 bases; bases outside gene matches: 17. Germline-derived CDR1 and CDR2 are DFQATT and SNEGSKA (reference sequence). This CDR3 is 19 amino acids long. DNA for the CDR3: TGCAGTGCGCGGTTGGCGGGACTAGCGGGAGTTCTCAAAACAGATACGCAGTATTTT. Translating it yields CSARLAGLAGVLKTDTQYF.

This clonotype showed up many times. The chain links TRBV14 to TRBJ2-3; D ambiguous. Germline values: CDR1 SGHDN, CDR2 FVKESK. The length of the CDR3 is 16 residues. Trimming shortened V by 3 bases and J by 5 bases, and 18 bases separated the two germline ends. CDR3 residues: CASSQTRLVSGDTQYF. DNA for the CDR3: TGTGCCAGCAGCCAGACACGGCTGGTGAGTGGAGATACGCAGTATTTT.

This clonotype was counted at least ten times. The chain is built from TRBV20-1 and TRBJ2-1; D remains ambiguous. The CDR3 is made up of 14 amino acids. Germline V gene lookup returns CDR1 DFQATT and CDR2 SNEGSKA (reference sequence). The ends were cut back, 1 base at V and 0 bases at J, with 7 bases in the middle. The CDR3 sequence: CSARGLSSYNEQFF. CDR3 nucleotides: TGCAGTGCTAGAGGCCTTAGCTCCTACAATGAGCAGTTCTTC.

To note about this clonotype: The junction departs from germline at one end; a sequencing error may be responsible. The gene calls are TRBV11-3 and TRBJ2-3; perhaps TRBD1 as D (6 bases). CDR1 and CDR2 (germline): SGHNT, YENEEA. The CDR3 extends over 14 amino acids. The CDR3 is CAGSLSMGADTRYF. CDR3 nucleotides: TGTGCCGGCAGCTTATCGATGGGGGCAGATACGCGGTATTTT.

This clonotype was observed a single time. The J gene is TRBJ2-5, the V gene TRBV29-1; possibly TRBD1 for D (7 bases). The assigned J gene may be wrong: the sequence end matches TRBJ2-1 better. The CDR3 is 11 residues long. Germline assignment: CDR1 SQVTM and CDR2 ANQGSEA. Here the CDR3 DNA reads TGCAGCGTTCCAGGGGGGAATGAGCAGTTCTTC. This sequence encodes CSVPGGNEQFF.

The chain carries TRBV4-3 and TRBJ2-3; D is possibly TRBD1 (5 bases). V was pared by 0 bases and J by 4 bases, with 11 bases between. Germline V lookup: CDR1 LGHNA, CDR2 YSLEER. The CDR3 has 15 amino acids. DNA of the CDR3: TGCGCCAGCAGCCAAGAGTTGGGGCTACCAGATACGCAGTATTTT. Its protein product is CASSQELGLPDTQYF.

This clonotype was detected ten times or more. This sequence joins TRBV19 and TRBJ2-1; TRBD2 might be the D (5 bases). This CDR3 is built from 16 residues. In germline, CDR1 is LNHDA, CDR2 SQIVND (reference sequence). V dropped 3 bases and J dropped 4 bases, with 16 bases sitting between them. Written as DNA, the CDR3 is TGTGCCAGTAGTATCGCGGGCAGAGCCTTGTACAATGAGCAGTTCTTC. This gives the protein CASSIAGRALYNEQFF. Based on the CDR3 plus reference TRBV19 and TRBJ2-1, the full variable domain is DGGITQSPKYLFRKEGQNVTLSCEQNLNHDAMYWYRQDPGQGLRLIYYSQIVNDFQKGDIAEGYSVSREKKESFPLTVTSAQKNPTAFYLCASSIAGRALYNEQFFGPGTRLTVL.

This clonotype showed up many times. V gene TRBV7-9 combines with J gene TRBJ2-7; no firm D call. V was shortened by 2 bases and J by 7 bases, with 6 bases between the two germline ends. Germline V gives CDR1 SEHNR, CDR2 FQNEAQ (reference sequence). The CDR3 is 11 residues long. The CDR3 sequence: CASSLLEEQYF. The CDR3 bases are TGTGCCAGCAGCTTATTGGAAGAGCAGTACTTC.

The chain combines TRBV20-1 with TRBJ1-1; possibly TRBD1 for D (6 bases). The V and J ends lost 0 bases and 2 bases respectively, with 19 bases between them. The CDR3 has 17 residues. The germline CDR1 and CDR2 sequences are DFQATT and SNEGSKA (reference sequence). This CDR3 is CSARDVRRQVGNTEAFF. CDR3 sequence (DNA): TGCAGTGCTAGAGATGTCCGAAGACAGGTCGGCAACACTGAAGCTTTCTTT.

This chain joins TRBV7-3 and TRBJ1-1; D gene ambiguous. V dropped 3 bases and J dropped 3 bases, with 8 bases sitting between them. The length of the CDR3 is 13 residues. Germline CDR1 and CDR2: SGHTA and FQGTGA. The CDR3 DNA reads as TGTGCCAGCAGCTTGGAGGGCCACACTGAAGCTTTCTTT. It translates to CASSLEGHTEAFF.

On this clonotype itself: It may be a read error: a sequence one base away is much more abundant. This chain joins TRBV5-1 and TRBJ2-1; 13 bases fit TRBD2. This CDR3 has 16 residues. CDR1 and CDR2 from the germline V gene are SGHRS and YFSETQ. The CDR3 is CAGSNLLAGGMNEQFF. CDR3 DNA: TGCGCCGGCAGCAACCTACTAGCGGGAGGGATGAATGAGCAGTTCTTC.